The entry below gives a single TCR beta chain sequence along with its context. Its target is not known. The data were taken from a study of OX40 agonist ivuxolimab in advanced cancers. On the study more broadly: Hepatocellular carcinoma, melanoma, renal cell or head and neck cancer affected the dose-escalation patients. Eligibility admitted prior anti-PD-1, anti-PD-L1 or anti-CTLA-4 therapy; 40% to 50% had some.

Sequencing was performed with immunoSEQ multiplex PCR; in TCRdb, only in-frame clones are kept and a portion is missing. The repertoire has 120,000 or so clones, about 94% of them found once; the top ten carry roughly 0.15%. General study findings and limits: CD4+ and CD8+ blood T cells expanded clonally by week 6 at 0.1 to 3.0 mg/kg.

The source was CD4+ or CD8+ T cells sorted from blood, collected in a trial of the OX40 agonist ivuxolimab. The clonotype was recovered from an adult with an advanced solid tumor such as melanoma, head and neck, liver or kidney cancer.

The CDR3 is CATSKGTGPPYNEQFF. CDR3 DNA sequence: TGTGCCACCAGCAAAGGAACAGGACCACCCTACAATGAGCAGTTCTTC. The chain has TRBV15 and TRBJ2-1; weak D call: TRBD1 (5 bases). There are 16 residues in the CDR3. With 4 bases removed from V and 2 bases from J, the gap between germline ends came to 15 bases. The germline gives CDR1 LNHNV, CDR2 YYDKDF (reference sequence).